This TCR beta chain came from a study of PD-1 blockade in classical Hodgkin lymphoma. Across the whole study: Patients were administered nivolumab (3 mg/kg intravenously) every 2 weeks.

On this clone: No antigen is known for it.

This table comes from immunoSEQ multiplex PCR, and its TCRdb copy is limited to in-frame clones, with some not included. The sample shows roughly 20,000 clones, over 60% of them seen only once. This sample's time point: cycle 4 day 1 (C4D1), after around six weeks of nivolumab. All the patients suffered relapse after autologous stem cell transplantation, and brentuximab vedotin exposure differed. V was cut by 1 base and J by 2 bases, with 13 bases left in between. The CDR3 has 17 residues. Germline lookup yields CDR1 SGHKS and CDR2 YYEKEE (reference sequence). Study-level findings and limits: Similar baseline diversity was found in complete responders and newly diagnosed patients. CD4+ TCR diversity, unlike CD8+, climbed significantly by C4D1.

Sequenced here: peripheral blood mononuclear cells (PBMCs), sampled before the fourth cycle of nivolumab. The gene calls are TRBV5-5 and TRBJ1-6; D might be TRBD1 (5 bases). The TCR originated in a human donor with classical Hodgkin lymphoma. In DNA form, the CDR3 reads TGTGCCAGCAGCTTGCGCGGGGGAGGTACCTATAATTCACCCCTCCACTTT. Translating gives CASSLRGGGTYNSPLHF.